This entry concerns a single T cell receptor (beta chain). This clonotype was seen more than once but under ten times. It has no known antigen specificity. It has no much larger one-base neighbor in the sample; base qualities were not kept. The protocol used for the library was 5' RACE. The listed sequencing device is Illumina HiSeq 2000. Template switching introduced a universal primer binding site; the final cDNA contained a unique molecular identifier, enabling accurate counting of TCR cDNA molecules. First-strand cDNA for TCR alpha and beta chains was synthesized from specific primers in the conserved constant-segment region. Each cDNA library was double barcoded, with a SMART-Mk sample barcode plus Illumina barcodes, to control for contamination. TruSeq adapter sequences along with Illumina sample barcodes were introduced in two successive PCR steps. The TCR alpha and beta cDNA libraries were sequenced on the Illumina HiSeq platform using custom primers. The paper's data handling went like this. MiGEC processed the raw reads to extract unique molecular identifiers, while MiXCR was used to determine the CDR3 positions. For each individual, recombination models were inferred using an EM algorithm with the repgenHMM and IGoR tools. Shared clonotypes were analyzed with the tcR package in R, and sharing was normalized by the product of cloneset sizes. To study raw recombination free of thymic and clonal selection effects, out-of-frame nonproductive sequences were analyzed. TCRdb itself trimmed the public reads at Q25 with fastp, ran MiXCR and retained productive beta chains. A single entry per CDR3 protein holds the most common genes and DNA from its merged rows. Clone size and V and J calls follow TCRdb, not the original study. This sample has some 760,000 distinct CDR3 sequences in its table, and 15% to 20% of those were observed once. The ten largest clones represent around 13% of the sample.

The sample comes from a study of identical twins (dated by TCRdb to about 2016). Background for the entire study: TCR alpha and beta repertoires from monozygotic twins, unrelated adults of various ages and cord blood were deep-sequenced to test whether fetal clonotypes persist. Replicate twin experiments were performed at different times using different library preparation protocols to rule out contamination. Beyond this particular receptor, the publication reports: Invariant T cells such as MAIT and iNKT could partly confound zero-insertion analyses, although diverse VJ usage argued against such confounding for most clonotypes. Compared with coincidental sharing between unrelated individuals, out-of-frame TCR alpha sequences shared between twins had an excess of sequences with low generation probability. Fewer insertions were carried by abundant cord blood beta clonotypes, a similar but weaker trend appeared in young adult naive repertoires, and no such trend appeared in memory repertoires. Conclusions relied on cross-sectional statistical analysis, since the same donors could not be followed over many years. Recombination models systematically underestimated out-of-frame TCR alpha sharing in monozygotic twins but agreed with sharing between unrelated individuals. A weaker excess of twin sharing was found in beta out-of-frame sequences because the signal-to-noise ratio was lowered by fewer shared sequences.

The CDR3 measures 15 amino acids from cysteine to phenylalanine. Of all the DNA, just the CDR3 is kept, 45 bases in frame from base 1. Trimming removed 2 bases from V and 0 bases from J, leaving 10 bases between the germline ends. The germline V gene yields MGHRA for CDR1 and YSYEKL for CDR2. Every donor in the study was a healthy Caucasian. Three pairs of female monozygotic twins, all aged roughly 18 to 30 years, were included in the twin cohort. The RNA used for TCR libraries was isolated from peripheral blood mononuclear cells. This same sample was also part of a study on T cells expressing NK-cell markers. The second study, in turn, reports: Several donors provided sorted CD3+CD56+NKG2C+, CD3+CD56+NKG2C- and CD3+CD56-NKG2C+ T-cell subsets, whose TCR beta-chain repertoires were profiled. Among the eight sequenced donors, seven were HCMV-seropositive and one was HCMV-seronegative. To restrict sorting to alphabetaTCR-expressing T cells, an anti-gammadeltaTCR antibody was added in several experiments. In six donors, the dominant CD3+CD56+NKG2C+ clonotypes ranked among the top 10 CD8+ clonotypes, making up 1.0-7.0% of CD8+ T cells. Those dominant clonotypes were again the most abundant among CD3+CD56-NKG2C+ cells in several donors, at about 25-65%. Whether the expanded NKG2C-expressing T cell clones were specific for HCMV antigens remained unclear. The study sequenced eight donors, all healthy volunteers chosen at random: three men and five women. HCMV-specific IgG was detected in serum with a commercial ELISA kit to determine HCMV serostatus. For several donors, bulk peripheral blood T-cell repertoires were also sequenced from unsorted PBMC. MIGEC handled demultiplexing of the reads and grouping by UMI, while MiTCR was used to assemble and quantify clonotypes. To exclude erroneous sequences, only TCR cDNA sequences supported by at least two reads were retained. Downstream repertoire analysis used the tcR package, and clonotypes were matched across fractions by CDR3 nucleotide sequence plus V segment. Antigen specificity was annotated against VDJdb with VDJmatch, allowing one amino acid substitution in CDR3.

The sample consisted of PBMCs. The TCR was taken from a woman aged 18-29 years in good health. This receptor chain uses TRBV4-1 and TRBJ1-2; possibly the D gene is TRBD1, per 5 matching bases. In nucleotide form, the sequence is TGCGCCAGCAGCCAACCCAGGGAAGCTAACTATGGCTACACCTTC. This sequence encodes CASSQPREANYGYTF.